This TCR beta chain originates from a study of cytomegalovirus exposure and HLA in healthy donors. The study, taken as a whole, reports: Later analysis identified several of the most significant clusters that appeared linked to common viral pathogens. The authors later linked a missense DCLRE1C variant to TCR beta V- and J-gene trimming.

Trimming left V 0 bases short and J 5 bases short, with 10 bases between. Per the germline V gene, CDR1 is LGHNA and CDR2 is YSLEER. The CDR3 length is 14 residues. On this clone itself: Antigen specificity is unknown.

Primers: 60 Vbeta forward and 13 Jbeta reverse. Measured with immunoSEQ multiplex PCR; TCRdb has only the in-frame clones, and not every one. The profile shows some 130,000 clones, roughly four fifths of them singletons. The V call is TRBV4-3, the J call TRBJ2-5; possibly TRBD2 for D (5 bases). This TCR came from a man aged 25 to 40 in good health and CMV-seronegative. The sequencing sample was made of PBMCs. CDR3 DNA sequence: TGCGCCAGCAGCCAAGAGGCCCGAGGGGAGACCCAGTACTTC. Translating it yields CASSQEARGETQYF.